The next 26 T cell receptor beta chains were all read from a single sample in a study of T-cell memory formation after mild COVID-19. MiXCR, run by TCRdb on the 5' RACE reads, gives a single entry per CDR3 protein. This sample yields just under 50,000 distinct CDR3 sequences, of which approximately 12% are seen a single time; approximately 23% belongs to the top ten. Sequenced: PBMCs or a T cell subset sorted from them (not recorded which). The receptors come from a young man who had mild COVID-19 (a few samples of this study predate the infection). Cell type and time point are not known.

The rearrangement joins TRBV11-2 to TRBJ2-3; D is perhaps TRBD2 (5 bases). V lost 2 bases to trimming and J lost 2 bases, with 14 bases between them. There are 16 residues in the CDR3. The germline gives CDR1 SGHAT, CDR2 FQNNGV. The CDR3: CASSLRARGNTDTQYF. Written as DNA, the CDR3 is TGTGCCAGCAGCTTAAGGGCGCGAGGGAACACAGATACGCAGTATTTT.

The J gene is TRBJ1-5, the V gene TRBV7-9, with 10 bases identical to TRBD1. Germline assignment: CDR1 SEHNR and CDR2 FQNEAQ (reference sequence). The CDR3 has 19 amino acids. Losses at the gene ends were 3 bases for V and 7 bases for J; bases not matched to a gene: 18. DNA of the CDR3: TGTGCCAGCAGCTTCTACCGGTCGAGGAAGACAGGGGGCGAGCAGCCCCAGCATTTT. Amino acid sequence: CASSFYRSRKTGGEQPQHF. The entire variable domain, with the rest obtained from reference TRBV7-9 and TRBJ1-5, is as follows: DTGVSQNPRHKITKRGQNVTFRCDPISEHNRLYWYRQTLGQGPEFLTYFQNEAQLEKSRLLSDRFSAERPKGSFSTLEIQRTEQGDSAMYLCASSFYRSRKTGGEQPQHFGDGTRLSIL.

V gene TRBV6-5 combines with J gene TRBJ2-1; D may be TRBD2 (6 bases). The CDR3 is made up of 11 amino acids. From germline, CDR1 is MNHEY and CDR2 SVGAGI. Between the trimmed V and J ends, which lost 6 bases and 7 bases, there was a span of 7 bases. DNA of the CDR3: TGTGCCAGCAGGGCGGGGAATGAGCAGTTCTTC. This codes for CASRAGNEQFF.

This clonotype was seen more than once but under ten times. The chain combines TRBV5-1 with TRBJ2-3; 8 nucleotides align to TRBD1. The CDR3 runs 19 residues. With V trimmed by 0 bases and J by 0 bases, 12 bases remained unmatched. CDR1 is SGHRS and CDR2 is YFSETQ in the germline V gene. The DNA of the CDR3 is TGCGCCAGCAGCTTGGGTGGACAGGGACCGAGGACTAGCACAGATACGCAGTATTTT. This sequence encodes CASSLGGQGPRTSTDTQYF.

The chain carries TRBV4-1 and TRBJ2-1, with 9 bases matching TRBD1. V shed 2 bases and J 1 base; nucleotides not matched to a gene: 6. Germline V gene data show CDR1 as MGHRA and CDR2 as YSYEKL. This CDR3 spans 17 amino acids. The chain's CDR3 is CASSQLPGQGSYNEQFF. The CDR3 DNA follows: TGCGCCAGCAGCCAATTACCGGGACAGGGATCCTACAATGAGCAGTTCTTC.

This sequence joins TRBV10-2 and TRBJ1-2, with 10 bases fitting TRBD1. Unmatched junction bases numbered 6, after V lost 5 bases and J lost 6 bases. The CDR3 is 14 amino acids. Germline V gene data show CDR1 as WSHSY and CDR2 as SAAADI. The CDR3 spells CASSMVTGGDGYTF. In DNA, the CDR3 is TGCGCCAGCAGTATGGTGACAGGGGGCGATGGCTACACCTTC.

The chain couples TRBV12-3 or TRBV12-4 to TRBJ1-3; 7 bases line up with TRBD1. Unmatched junction bases numbered 3, after V lost 2 bases and J lost 2 bases. The CDR3 covers 15 residues. DNA for the CDR3: TGTGCCAGCAGTTTAAGGACAGGAGCTGGAAACACCATATATTTT. Its protein product is CASSLRTGAGNTIYF.

There are many counts of this clonotype. The chain joins TRBV5-1 to TRBJ1-6; a possible D gene is TRBD1 (5 bases). This CDR3 comprises 15 residues. Germline CDR1 and CDR2: SGHRS and YFSETQ. Trimming cost V 5 bases and J 8 bases, with 17 bases left between them. CDR3 DNA: TGCGCCAGCAGGGACTCCGGGACTGGGTATTCACCCCTCCACTTT. Its translation: CASRDSGTGYSPLHF.

The sample holds a few counts of this clonotype. The rearrangement uses TRBV6-5 and TRBJ1-1; 9 bases are shared with TRBD1. J was trimmed by 0 bases and V by 3 bases; bases with no gene match: 2. The CDR3 is made up of 15 amino acids. Per the germline V gene, CDR1 is MNHEY and CDR2 is SVGAGI. The CDR3 DNA reads TGTGCCAGCAGTTATACAGGGGGCATGAACACTGAAGCTTTCTTT. Translating gives CASSYTGGMNTEAFF.

This clonotype was seen a few times. The chain is built from TRBV12-3 or TRBV12-4 and TRBJ1-5; 7 bases match TRBD1. This CDR3 contains 13 residues. The junction had 6 bases not matched to a gene; V was cut back by 4 bases and J by 9 bases. In DNA, the CDR3 is TGTGCCAGCAGTTGGACAGGCCTGGGGCCCCAGCATTTT. It encodes CASSWTGLGPQHF.

The chain has TRBV9 and TRBJ2-2; TRBD1 matches at 8 bases. V trimming: 5 bases; J trimming: 6 bases; junction bases outside the gene matches: 6. The germline CDR1 and CDR2 sequences are SGDLS and YYNGEE. The CDR3 has 14 residues. CDR3 sequence: CASSGQGGSGELFF. CDR3 sequence (DNA): TGTGCCAGCAGTGGACAGGGCGGGTCCGGGGAGCTGTTTTTT.

In this sample, this clonotype turned up many times. V is TRBV4-1 and J is TRBJ2-7; no clear D gene. V lost 3 bases and J 2 bases, leaving 8 bases between the germline ends. Looked up from germline, CDR1 is MGHRA and CDR2 is YSYEKL. The CDR3 is 13 amino acids. CDR3 nucleotides: TGCGCCAGCAGCCATGCACAAACCTACGAGCAGTACTTC. Its protein product is CASSHAQTYEQYF.

This clonotype was counted many times. The genes are TRBV7-9 and TRBJ2-7; TRBD1 matches 9 bases. Germline CDR1 and CDR2: SEHNR and FQNEAQ (reference sequence). There are 20 residues in the CDR3. V gave up 5 bases and J gave up 1 base; unmatched junction bases: 21. The CDR3 loop is CASSQTRELFGTGKSYEQYF. The CDR3 region has the DNA TGTGCCAGCAGCCAGACGCGGGAACTGTTTGGGACAGGGAAATCCTACGAGCAGTACTTC.

There are many counts of this clonotype. The DNA for the CDR3 is TGTGCCAGCAGCCCCAATACCCAGGGGCCGGCTTGGGGCTACACCTTC. Translation gives CASSPNTQGPAWGYTF. The chain couples TRBV7-2 to TRBJ1-2; possibly TRBD1 for D (6 bases). The germline V gene encodes CDR1 SGHTA and CDR2 FQGNSA. The CDR3 runs to 16 residues. The ends were cut back, 5 bases at V and 8 bases at J, with 24 bases in the middle. Variable domain in full (rest from reference TRBV7-2 and TRBJ1-2): GAGVSQSPSNKVTEKGKDVELRCDPISGHTALYWYRQSLGQGLEFLIYFQGNSAPDKSGLPSDRFSAERTGGSVSTLTIQRTQQEDSAVYLCASSPNTQGPAWGYTFGSGTRLTVV.

The V call is TRBV6-2 or TRBV6-3, the J call TRBJ2-5; unclear D gene. This CDR3 comprises 14 residues. Trimming left V 4 bases short and J 2 bases short, with 11 bases between. In germline, CDR1 is MNHEY, CDR2 SVGEGT. The CDR3 nucleotides are TGTGCCAGCAGTTCCTCCGAGGTACAAGAGACCCAGTACTTC. Translated, it gives CASSSSEVQETQYF.

The V gene is TRBV7-8, the J gene TRBJ1-1; 10 bases line up with TRBD1. Germline V lookup: CDR1 SGHVS, CDR2 FQNEAQ. CDR3 length: 15 amino acids. Germline trimming cut 5 bases from V and 4 bases from J; bases unmatched to any gene: 7. The DNA for the CDR3 is TGTGCCAGCAGCGACCGACAGGGGGCGCCCACTGAAGCTTTCTTT. Translating it yields CASSDRQGAPTEAFF.

This clonotype was recorded a few times. The chain joins TRBV4-2 to TRBJ1-3; no clear D gene. Deletions cut 3 bases from V and 0 bases from J, with 15 bases between. CDR1 and CDR2 (germline): LGHNA, YNFKEQ. This CDR3 has 17 residues. The CDR3 is CASSQLNGRFSGNTIYF. The CDR3, as DNA: TGTGCCAGCAGCCAGTTAAATGGACGGTTCTCTGGAAACACCATATATTTT.

This clonotype has more than one count but fewer than ten. This chain uses TRBV20-1 with TRBJ1-1; perhaps TRBD1 as D (5 bases). The V end lost 0 bases, the J end lost 12 bases, and 17 bases lay between the germline ends. Germline V CDR1 and CDR2: DFQATT, SNEGSKA (reference sequence). The CDR3 covers 13 residues. Here the CDR3 DNA reads TGCAGTGCTAGAGACCCCCGCGGGGAGGGGCCTTTCTTT. It yields the protein CSARDPRGEGPFF.

This clonotype was seen more than once but under ten times. The CDR3 spells CASSYDPVEKLFF. CDR3 coding DNA: TGTGCCAGCAGTTATGACCCTGTTGAAAAACTGTTTTTT. This chain links TRBV6-5 with TRBJ1-4; no definite D call. The CDR3 totals 13 residues. CDR1 is MNHEY, CDR2 SVGAGI, per germline. V was cut by 3 bases and J by 7 bases, with 9 bases left in between.

The V gene is TRBV12-3 or TRBV12-4, the J gene TRBJ2-7; TRBD1 agrees at 9 bases. This CDR3 region has 14 residues. V gave up 4 bases and J gave up 5 bases; unmatched junction bases: 6. The CDR3 loop is CASSSTGGRNEQYF. CDR3 nucleotides: TGTGCCAGCAGTTCGACAGGGGGAAGAAACGAGCAGTACTTC.

This clonotype was picked up many times. The rearrangement joins TRBV9 to TRBJ2-1; a weak D match, TRBD2 (5 bases). The CDR3 covers 14 residues. Germline-derived CDR1 and CDR2 are SGDLS and YYNGEE. Trimming left V 2 bases short and J 1 base short, with 7 bases between. In DNA, the CDR3 is TGTGCCAGCAGCGTTACGGGGTCCTACAATGAGCAGTTCTTC. This encodes CASSVTGSYNEQFF.

Many counts were recorded for this clonotype. The gene calls are TRBV7-2 and TRBJ1-2, with D unclear. From germline, CDR1 is SGHTA and CDR2 FQGNSA. V was clipped by 3 bases and J by 2 bases, with 7 bases between them. CDR3 length equals 13 residues. In nucleotides, the CDR3 is TGTGCCAGCAGCTTTGGCAGGAACTATGGCTACACCTTC. Translated, it gives CASSFGRNYGYTF.

This clonotype turned up a few times. V and J are TRBV5-1 and TRBJ2-7; the match to TRBD1 covers 7 bases. The CDR3 runs 14 residues. Germline lookup yields CDR1 SGHRS and CDR2 YFSETQ. Unmatched junction bases numbered 4, after V lost 0 bases and J lost 4 bases. CDR3 nucleotide sequence: TGCGCCAGCAGCTTGGGACAGGGTAATTACGAGCAGTACTTC. It encodes CASSLGQGNYEQYF.

The gene calls are TRBV6-5 and TRBJ2-2; 9 nucleotides align to TRBD1. CDR1 and CDR2 from the germline V gene are MNHEY and SVGAGI. Trimming cost V 5 bases and J 4 bases; bases outside gene matches: 5. The CDR3 spans 15 residues. CDR3 DNA: TGTGCCAGCAGTGGGACAGGGCTCGTCACCGGGGAGCTGTTTTTT. This translates into CASSGTGLVTGELFF.

The V call is TRBV9, the J call TRBJ2-1, with 8 bases identical to TRBD2. CDR1 is SGDLS, CDR2 YYNGEE, per germline. The V segment lost 0 bases and the J segment 5 bases; nucleotides outside the gene matches: 13. The CDR3 totals 18 residues. The CDR3 is CASSVGGRSGGIHNEQFF. CDR3 sequence (DNA): TGTGCCAGCAGCGTAGGAGGGCGAAGCGGGGGTATCCACAATGAGCAGTTCTTC. Drawing the rest from reference TRBV9 and TRBJ2-1, the complete variable domain is DSGVTQTPKHLITATGQRVTLRCSPRSGDLSVYWYQQSLDQGLQFLIQYYNGEERAKGNILERFSAQQFPDLHSELNLSSLELGDSALYFCASSVGGRSGGIHNEQFFGPGTRLTVL.

The chain's CDR3 is CASSYRYNTEAFF. CDR3 nucleotide sequence: TGTGCCAGCAGTTACAGGTATAACACTGAAGCTTTCTTT. The chain combines TRBV6-2 or TRBV6-3 with TRBJ1-1; D is ambiguous. V lost 2 bases and J lost 2, with 6 bases in between. The germline V gene has CDR1 MNHEY and CDR2 SVGEGT. The CDR3 totals 13 residues.